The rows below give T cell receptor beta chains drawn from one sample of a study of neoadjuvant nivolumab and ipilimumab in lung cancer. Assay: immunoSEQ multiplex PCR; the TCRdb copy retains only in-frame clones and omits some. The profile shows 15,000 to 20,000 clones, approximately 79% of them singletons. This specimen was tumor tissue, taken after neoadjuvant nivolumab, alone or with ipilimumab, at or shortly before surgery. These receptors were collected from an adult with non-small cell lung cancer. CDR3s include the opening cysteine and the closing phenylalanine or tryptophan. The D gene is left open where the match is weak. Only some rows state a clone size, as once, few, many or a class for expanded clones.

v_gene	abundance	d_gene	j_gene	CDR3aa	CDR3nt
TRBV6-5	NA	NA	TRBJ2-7	CASSRKDEQYF	TGTGCCAGCAGCCGCAAGGACGAGCAGTACTTC
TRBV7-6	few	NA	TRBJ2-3	CASSGSGPSTDTQYF	TGTGCCAGCAGCGGAAGCGGTCCCAGCACAGATACGCAGTATTTT
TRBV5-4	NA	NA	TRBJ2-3	CASSLDQGASTDTQYF	TGTGCCAGCAGCTTGGACCAGGGCGCTAGCACAGATACGCAGTATTTT
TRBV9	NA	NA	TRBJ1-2	CASSVGGSYGYTF	TGTGCCAGCAGCGTAGGTGGTAGCTATGGCTACACCTTC
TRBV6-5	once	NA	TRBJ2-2	CASSYSLDGELFF	TGTGCCAGCAGTTATTCACTGGACGGGGAGCTGTTTTTT
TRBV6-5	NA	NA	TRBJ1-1	CASSYTGRRIEAFF	TGTGCCAGCAGTTACACGGGACGTCGAATTGAAGCTTTCTTT
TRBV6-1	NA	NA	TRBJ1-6	CASSDHSNSPLHF	TGTGCCAGCAGTGACCACAGTAATTCACCCCTCCACTTT
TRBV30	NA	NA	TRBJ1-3	CAWSVGSGNTIYF	TGTGCCTGGAGTGTAGGTTCTGGAAACACCATATATTTT
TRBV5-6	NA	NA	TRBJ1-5	CASSTLAYSNQPQHF	TGTGCCAGCAGCACCTTGGCTTATAGCAATCAGCCCCAGCATTTT
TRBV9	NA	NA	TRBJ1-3	CASSVGIGNTIYF	TGTGCCAGCAGCGTAGGGATCGGAAACACCATATATTTT
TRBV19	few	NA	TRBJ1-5	CASSISPDQPQHF	TGTGCCAGTAGTATATCCCCAGACCAGCCCCAGCATTTT